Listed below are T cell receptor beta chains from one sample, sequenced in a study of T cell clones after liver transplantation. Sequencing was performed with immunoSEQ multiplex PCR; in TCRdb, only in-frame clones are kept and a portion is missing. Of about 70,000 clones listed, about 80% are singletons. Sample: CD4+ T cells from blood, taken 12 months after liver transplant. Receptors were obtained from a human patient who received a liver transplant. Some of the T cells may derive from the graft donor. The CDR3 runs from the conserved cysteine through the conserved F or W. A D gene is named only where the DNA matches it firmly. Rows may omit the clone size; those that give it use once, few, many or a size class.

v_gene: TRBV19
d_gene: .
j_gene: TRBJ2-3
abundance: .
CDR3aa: CASSIGDRLSTDTQYF
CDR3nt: TGTGCCAGTAGTATTGGGGACCGACTGAGCACAGATACGCAGTATTTT

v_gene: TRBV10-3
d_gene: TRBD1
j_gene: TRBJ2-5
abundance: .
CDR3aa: CAIRSHTGTDEETQYF
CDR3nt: TGTGCCATCAGATCCCACACCGGGACAGACGAAGAGACCCAGTACTTC

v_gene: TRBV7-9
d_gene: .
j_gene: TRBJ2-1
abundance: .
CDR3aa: CASSSRTSLSYNEQFF
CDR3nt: TGTGCCAGCAGCTCCCGGACATCCCTGTCCTACAATGAGCAGTTCTTC

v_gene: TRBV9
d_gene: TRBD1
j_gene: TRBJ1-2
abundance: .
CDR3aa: CASSVAGGQGNGYTF
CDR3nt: TGTGCCAGCAGCGTAGCCGGAGGACAGGGGAATGGCTACACCTTC

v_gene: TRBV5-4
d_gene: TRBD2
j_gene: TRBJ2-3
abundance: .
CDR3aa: CASSLALSGRGGTDTQYF
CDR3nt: TGTGCCAGCAGCTTGGCCCTTAGCGGGAGGGGGGGCACAGATACGCAGTATTTT

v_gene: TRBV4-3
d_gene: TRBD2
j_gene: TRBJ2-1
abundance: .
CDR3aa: CASSNGGLAGVGSLHEQFF
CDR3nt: TGCGCCAGCAGCAACGGGGGACTAGCGGGAGTTGGTAGTCTGCATGAGCAGTTCTTC

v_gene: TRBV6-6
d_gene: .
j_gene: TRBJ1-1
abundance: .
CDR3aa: CASSSTNRVTEAFF
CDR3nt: TGTGCCAGCAGTTCCACCAACAGGGTCACTGAAGCTTTCTTT

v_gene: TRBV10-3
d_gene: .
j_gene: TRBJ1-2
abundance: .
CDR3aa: CAISEWTRGGYTF
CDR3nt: TGTGCCATCAGTGAATGGACTCGGGGTGGCTACACCTTC

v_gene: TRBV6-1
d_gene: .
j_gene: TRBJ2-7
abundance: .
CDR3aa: CASSAGGQRLPYEQYF
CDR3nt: TGTGCCAGCAGTGCGGGGGGACAGAGACTCCCCTACGAGCAGTACTTC

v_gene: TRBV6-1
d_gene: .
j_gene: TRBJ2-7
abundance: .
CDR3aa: CASPKGEYEQYF
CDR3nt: TGTGCCAGCCCGAAAGGGGAATACGAGCAGTACTTC

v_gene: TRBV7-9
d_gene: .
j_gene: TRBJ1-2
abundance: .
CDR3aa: CASATPRGGDYGYTF
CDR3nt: TGTGCCAGCGCGACCCCTCGCGGGGGTGACTATGGCTACACCTTC

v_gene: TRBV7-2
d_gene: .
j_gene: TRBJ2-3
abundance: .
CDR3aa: CASSLALTSTDTQYF
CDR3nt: TGTGCCAGCAGCTTAGCCCTCACTAGCACAGATACGCAGTATTTT

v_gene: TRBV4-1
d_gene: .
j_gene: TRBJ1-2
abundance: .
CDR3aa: CASSQGGPVRYGYTF
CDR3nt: TGCGCCAGCAGCCAAGGGGGGCCGGTCCGCTATGGCTACACCTTC

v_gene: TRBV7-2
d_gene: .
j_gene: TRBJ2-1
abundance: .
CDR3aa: CASSLEQGNEQFF
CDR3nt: TGTGCCAGCAGCTTAGAACAGGGCAATGAGCAGTTCTTC

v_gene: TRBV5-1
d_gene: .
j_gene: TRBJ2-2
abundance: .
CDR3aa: CASSLAQDGELFF
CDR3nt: TGCGCCAGCAGCTTGGCTCAGGACGGGGAGCTGTTTTTT

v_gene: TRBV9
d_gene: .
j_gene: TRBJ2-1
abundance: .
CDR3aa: CASSVDPGSNEQFF
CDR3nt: TGTGCCAGCAGCGTAGATCCGGGGAGCAATGAGCAGTTCTTC

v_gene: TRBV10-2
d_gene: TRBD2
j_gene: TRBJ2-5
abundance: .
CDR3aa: CASSEFRSIAGVETQYF
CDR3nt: TGCGCCAGCAGTGAATTTAGGAGTATAGCGGGAGTTGAGACCCAGTACTTC

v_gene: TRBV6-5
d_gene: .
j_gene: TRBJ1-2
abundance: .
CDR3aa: CASSYYRSTGGYTF
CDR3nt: TGTGCCAGCAGTTACTACAGGTCGACAGGTGGCTACACCTTC

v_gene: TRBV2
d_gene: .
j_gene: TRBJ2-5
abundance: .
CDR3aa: CATEIAQETQYF
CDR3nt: TGTGCCACAGAAATAGCTCAAGAGACCCAGTACTTC

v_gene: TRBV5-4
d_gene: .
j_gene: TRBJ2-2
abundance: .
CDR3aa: CASSIMGPNTGELFF
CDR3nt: TGTGCCAGCAGCATTATGGGCCCGAACACCGGGGAGCTGTTTTTT

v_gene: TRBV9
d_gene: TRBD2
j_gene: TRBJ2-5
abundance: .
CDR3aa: CASSAGLAPQETQYF
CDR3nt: TGTGCCAGCAGCGCCGGACTAGCGCCTCAAGAGACCCAGTACTTC

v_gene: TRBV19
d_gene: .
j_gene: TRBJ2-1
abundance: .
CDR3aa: CASRPAEAGRYNEQFF
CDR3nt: TGTGCCAGTAGGCCCGCCGAGGCGGGAAGGTACAATGAGCAGTTCTTC

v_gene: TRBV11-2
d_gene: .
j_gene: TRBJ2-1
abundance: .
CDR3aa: CASSSGLTRGSEQFF
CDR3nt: TGTGCCAGCAGCTCAGGACTAACGAGGGGCAGTGAGCAGTTCTTC

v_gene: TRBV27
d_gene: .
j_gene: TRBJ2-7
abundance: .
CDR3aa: CASSLKGSPNRNEQYF
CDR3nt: TGTGCCAGTAGTTTAAAGGGGTCTCCTAACAGGAACGAGCAGTACTTC

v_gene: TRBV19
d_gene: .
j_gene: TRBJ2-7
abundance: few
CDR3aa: CASSPTQGSYEQYF
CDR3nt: TGTGCCAGTAGCCCCACACAGGGCTCCTACGAGCAGTACTTC

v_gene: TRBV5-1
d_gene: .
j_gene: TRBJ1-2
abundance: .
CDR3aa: CASSTGGGRGYGYTF
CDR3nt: TGCGCCAGCAGCACTGGTGGTGGCCGAGGCTATGGCTACACCTTC

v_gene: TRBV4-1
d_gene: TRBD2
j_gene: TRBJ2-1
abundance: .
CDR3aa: CASSPSASGVTYNEQFF
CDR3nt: TGCGCCAGCAGCCCCTCTGCTAGCGGGGTTACCTACAATGAGCAGTTCTTC

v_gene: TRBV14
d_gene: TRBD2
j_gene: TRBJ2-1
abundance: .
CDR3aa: CASSPGLAREQFF
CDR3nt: TGTGCCAGCAGCCCAGGACTAGCCCGGGAGCAGTTCTTC

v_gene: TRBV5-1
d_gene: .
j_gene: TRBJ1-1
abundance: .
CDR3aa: CASKKAGEGWNTEAFF
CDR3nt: TGCGCCAGCAAGAAGGCAGGGGAGGGCTGGAACACTGAAGCTTTCTTT

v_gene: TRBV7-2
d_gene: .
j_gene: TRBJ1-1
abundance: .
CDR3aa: CASSPSGTEMNTEAFF
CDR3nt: TGTGCCAGCAGTCCCAGCGGCACCGAGATGAACACTGAAGCTTTCTTT

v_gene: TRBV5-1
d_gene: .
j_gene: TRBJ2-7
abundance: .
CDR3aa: CASSLGPTGSYEQYF
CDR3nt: TGCGCCAGCAGCTTGGGCCCCACAGGGTCGTACGAGCAGTACTTC

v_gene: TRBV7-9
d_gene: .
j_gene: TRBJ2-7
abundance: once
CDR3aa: CASSSSFRDSEQYF
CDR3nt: TGTGCCAGCAGCTCCAGCTTCAGGGATAGCGAGCAGTACTTC

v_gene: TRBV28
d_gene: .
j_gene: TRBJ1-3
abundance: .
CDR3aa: CASSLTHRVGGNTIYF
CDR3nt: TGTGCCAGCAGTTTAACCCACAGGGTCGGTGGAAACACCATATATTTT

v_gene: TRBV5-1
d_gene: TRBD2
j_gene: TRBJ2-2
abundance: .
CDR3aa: CASRVCGQGTSGGYTGELFF
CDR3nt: TGCGCCAGCAGGGTATGTGGACAGGGAACTAGCGGGGGGTACACCGGGGAGCTGTTTTTT

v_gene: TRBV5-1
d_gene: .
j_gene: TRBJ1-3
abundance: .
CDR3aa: CASSFTHSSGNTIYF
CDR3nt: TGCGCCAGCAGCTTCACTCATAGCTCTGGAAACACCATATATTTT

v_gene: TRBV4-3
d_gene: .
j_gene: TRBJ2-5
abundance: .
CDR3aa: CASSLRGGETQYF
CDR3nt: TGCGCCAGCAGCCTGAGAGGGGGGGAGACCCAGTACTTC

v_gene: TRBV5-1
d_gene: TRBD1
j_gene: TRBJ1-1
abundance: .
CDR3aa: CASSATGQPTEAFF
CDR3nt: TGCGCCAGCAGCGCAACGGGACAGCCGACTGAAGCTTTCTTT

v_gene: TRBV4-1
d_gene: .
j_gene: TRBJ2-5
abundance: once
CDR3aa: CASSPPGQSKETQYF
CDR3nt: TGCGCCAGCAGCCCTCCGGGACAAAGCAAAGAGACCCAGTACTTC

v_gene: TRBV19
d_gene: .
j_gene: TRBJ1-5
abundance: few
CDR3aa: CASSYRPSNQPQHF
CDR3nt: TGTGCCAGTAGTTACAGGCCTAGCAATCAGCCCCAGCATTTT

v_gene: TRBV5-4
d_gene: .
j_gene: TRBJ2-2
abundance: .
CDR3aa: CASSLEAVANTGELFF
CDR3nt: TGTGCCAGCAGCTTGGAAGCGGTAGCGAACACCGGGGAGCTGTTTTTT

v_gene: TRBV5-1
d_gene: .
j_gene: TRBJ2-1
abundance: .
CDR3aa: CASSLEYGTLYNEQFF
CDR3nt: TGCGCCAGCAGCTTGGAGTACGGGACACTCTACAATGAGCAGTTCTTC

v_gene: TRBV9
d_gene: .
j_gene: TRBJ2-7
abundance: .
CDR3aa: CASSVATDSAYEQYF
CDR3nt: TGTGCCAGCAGCGTAGCTACGGACTCCGCCTACGAGCAGTACTTC

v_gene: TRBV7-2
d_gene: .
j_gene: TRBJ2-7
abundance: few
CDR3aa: CASSFTGSWEQYF
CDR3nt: TGTGCCAGCAGCTTTACAGGGTCATGGGAGCAGTACTTC

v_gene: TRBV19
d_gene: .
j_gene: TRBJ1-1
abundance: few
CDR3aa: CASSIIGAGANTEAFF
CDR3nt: TGTGCCAGTAGTATAATCGGGGCAGGGGCTAACACTGAAGCTTTCTTT

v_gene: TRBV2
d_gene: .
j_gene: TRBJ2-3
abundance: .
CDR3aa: CATSFSEGTDTQYF
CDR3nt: TGTGCCACATCTTTTTCGGAGGGCACAGATACGCAGTATTTT

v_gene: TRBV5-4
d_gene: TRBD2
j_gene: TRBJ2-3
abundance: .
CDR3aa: CASSILAGGLNTQYF
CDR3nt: TGTGCCAGCAGCATTCTAGCGGGAGGGTTAAATACGCAGTATTTT

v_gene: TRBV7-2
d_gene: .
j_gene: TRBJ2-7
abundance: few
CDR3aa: CASSYRLDWTYEQYF
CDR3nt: TGTGCCAGCAGCTACAGATTAGATTGGACCTACGAGCAGTACTTC

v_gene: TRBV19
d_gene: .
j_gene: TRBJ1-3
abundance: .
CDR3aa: CASSSRGAGASSGNTIYF
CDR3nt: TGTGCCAGTAGCTCGCGGGGGGCAGGGGCCAGCTCTGGAAACACCATATATTTT

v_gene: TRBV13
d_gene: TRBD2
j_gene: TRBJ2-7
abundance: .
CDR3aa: CASSPRGGFRQYF
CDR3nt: TGTGCCAGCAGCCCCCGGGGGGGGTTTCGGCAGTACTTC

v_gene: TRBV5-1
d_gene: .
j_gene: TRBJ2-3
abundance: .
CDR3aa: CASSLDLDTQYF
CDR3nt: TGCGCCAGCAGCTTGGATCTCGATACGCAGTATTTT

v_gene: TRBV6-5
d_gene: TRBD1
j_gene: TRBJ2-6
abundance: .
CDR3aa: CASRTGGSGANVLTF
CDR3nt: TGTGCCAGCCGGACAGGGGGCTCTGGGGCCAACGTCCTGACTTTC

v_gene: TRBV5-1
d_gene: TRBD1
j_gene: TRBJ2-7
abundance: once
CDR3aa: CASSLGTGSSYEQYF
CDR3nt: TGCGCCAGCAGCTTGGGGACAGGGAGCTCCTACGAGCAGTACTTC

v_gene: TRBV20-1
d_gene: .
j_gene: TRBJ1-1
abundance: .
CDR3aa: CSAATVEAFF
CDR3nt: TGCAGTGCCGCGACAGTTGAAGCTTTCTTT